This is a list of T cell receptor beta chains from one sample in a study of T cell repertoires in cytomegalovirus infection. TCRdb recomputed calls from the reads with MiXCR, one row per CDR3 protein. The data show some 900,000 distinct CDR3 sequences, with about 30% seen just once and approximately 13% held by the top ten. No cognate antigen is known for these TCRs. This specimen consisted of cultured CD8+ T cells from PBMCs, obtained from culture after CMV antigen stimulation. The receptor set was obtained from a human donor in good health (CMV status not recorded). Some clones in this sample may be carry-over from other donors' samples. Each CDR3 is given with its conserved first and last residue. The D gene is left open where the match is weak. Not all rows give a size; the values are once, few, many and, for expanded clones, a class.

size	V	D	J	length	DNA	CDR3
many	TRBV7-2	.	TRBJ2-3	15	TGTGCCAGCAGCTTAGCTAGCGGAATGACAGATACGCAGTATTTT	CASSLASGMTDTQYF
.	TRBV10-3	.	TRBJ2-3	13	TGTGCCATCAGTGTTTATAACACAGATACGCAGTATTTT	CAISVYNTDTQYF
few	TRBV24-1	.	TRBJ2-5	14	TGTGCCACCAGTGATTTGGACTTTCAAGAGACCCAGTACTTC	CATSDLDFQETQYF
once	TRBV7-9	TRBD2	TRBJ2-7	20	TGTGCCAGCAGCGGACAAAGCGGGGGGCGTCCTCTTAGGAAGTCGTACGAGCAGTACTTC	CASSGQSGGRPLRKSYEQYF
few	TRBV6-1	.	TRBJ2-4	13	TGTGCCAGCAGCCAGGGGCCCAAAAACATTCAGTACTTC	CASSQGPKNIQYF
few	TRBV9	.	TRBJ1-3	19	TGTGCCAGCAGCTACCCGAGGACTCTAGCACATTCCTCTGGAAACACCATATATTTT	CASSYPRTLAHSSGNTIYF
.	TRBV2	.	TRBJ1-2	13	TGTGCCAGCAGTGTCCAGACGGCCTATGGCTACACCTTC	CASSVQTAYGYTF
many	TRBV19	.	TRBJ1-4	14	TGTGCCAGTAGTAAGCTTCGGCAAGATGAAAAACTGTTTTTT	CASSKLRQDEKLFF
few	TRBV7-8	.	TRBJ1-5	15	TGTGCCAGCAGCTTAGCGGCCAGGGGTGATCAGCCCCAGCATTTT	CASSLAARGDQPQHF
.	TRBV27	TRBD1	TRBJ2-6	16	TGTGCCAGCAGCCCGGGACAGGGGGCTGGGGCCAACGTCCTGACTTTC	CASSPGQGAGANVLTF
few	TRBV6-1	TRBD1	TRBJ2-7	15	TGTGCCAGCAGTGATCCCATGACAGGGGGCCACGAGCAGTACTTC	CASSDPMTGGHEQYF
.	TRBV28	.	TRBJ2-3	19	TGTGCCAGCAGTTTTTCACAGGGTAGTGTTCGCGCGGACACAGATACGCAGTATTTT	CASSFSQGSVRADTDTQYF
.	TRBV20-1	.	TRBJ2-2	13	TGCAGTGCACTCGGACGGAACACCGGGGAGCTGTTTTTT	CSALGRNTGELFF
few	TRBV4-1	TRBD1	TRBJ1-6	17	TGTGCCAGCAGCCAAGTTGAAAGGGACAGCGATAATTCACCCCTCCACTTT	CASSQVERDSDNSPLHF
few	TRBV7-9	TRBD1	TRBJ2-7	14	TGTGCCAGCAGCTTTGGGGACAGACCCTACGAGCAGTACTTC	CASSFGDRPYEQYF